One sample yielded the 3 T cell receptor beta chains listed below, sequenced in a study of T-cell reconstitution after alpha-beta-depleted transplantation in children. Construction of the TCRbeta library involved unique molecular identifiers. TCRdb processed the PCR reads anew with MiXCR; each CDR3 protein has one entry. The profile covers approximately 27,000 distinct CDR3 sequences, with about a sixth appearing a single time and less than 45% taken by the ten largest. Source: PBMCs, mostly from graft donor cells, taken 60 days after TCRalphabeta/CD19-depleted stem cell transplant. The source is a male patient aged 2-9 years who had a stem cell transplant for acute lymphoblastic leukemia, so the T cells may come from the graft donor.

This clonotype has at least ten counts. The chain's CDR3 is CASSPGQGYEKLFF. As DNA, the CDR3 is TGTGCCAGCAGCCCCGGACAGGGTTATGAAAAACTGTTTTTT. The chain joins TRBV12-3 or TRBV12-4 to TRBJ1-4, with TRBD1 identical over 8 bases. V was pared by 6 bases and J by 6 bases, with 6 bases of the junction left unmatched. The CDR3 is 14 amino acids.

The J gene is TRBJ2-1, the V gene TRBV6-2 or TRBV6-3; D not certain. Germline CDR1 reads MNHEY; CDR2 reads SVGEGT. The CDR3 spans 11 residues. The ends were cut back, 6 bases at V and 9 bases at J, with 9 bases in the middle. The CDR3 DNA follows: TGTGCCAGCAGCAGAGCAAGTGAGCAGTTCTTC. Residues: CASSRASEQFF.

This clonotype occurred many times. CDR3 sequence reads: CAISEQNEQFF. The CDR3 coding sequence is TGTGCCATCAGTGAGCAAAATGAGCAGTTCTTC. The rearrangement joins TRBV10-3 to TRBJ2-1; no reliable D call. Per the germline V gene, CDR1 is ENHRY and CDR2 is SYGVKD. This CDR3 region has 11 residues. V was clipped by 2 bases and J by 7 bases, with 3 bases between them.